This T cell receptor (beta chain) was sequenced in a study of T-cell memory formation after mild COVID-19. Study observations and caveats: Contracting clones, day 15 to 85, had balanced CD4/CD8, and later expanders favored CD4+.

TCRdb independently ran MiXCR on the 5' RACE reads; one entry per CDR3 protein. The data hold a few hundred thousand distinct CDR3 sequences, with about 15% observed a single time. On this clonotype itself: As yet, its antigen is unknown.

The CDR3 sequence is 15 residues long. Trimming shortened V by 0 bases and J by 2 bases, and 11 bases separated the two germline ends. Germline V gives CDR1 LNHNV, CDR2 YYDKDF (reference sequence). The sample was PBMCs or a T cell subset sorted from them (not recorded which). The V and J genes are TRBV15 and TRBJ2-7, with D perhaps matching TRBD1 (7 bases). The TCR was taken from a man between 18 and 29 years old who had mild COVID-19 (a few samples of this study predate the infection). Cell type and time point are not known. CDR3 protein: CATSRDRGTAYEQYF. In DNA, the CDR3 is TGTGCCACCAGCAGAGATCGGGGGACAGCCTACGAGCAGTACTTC.